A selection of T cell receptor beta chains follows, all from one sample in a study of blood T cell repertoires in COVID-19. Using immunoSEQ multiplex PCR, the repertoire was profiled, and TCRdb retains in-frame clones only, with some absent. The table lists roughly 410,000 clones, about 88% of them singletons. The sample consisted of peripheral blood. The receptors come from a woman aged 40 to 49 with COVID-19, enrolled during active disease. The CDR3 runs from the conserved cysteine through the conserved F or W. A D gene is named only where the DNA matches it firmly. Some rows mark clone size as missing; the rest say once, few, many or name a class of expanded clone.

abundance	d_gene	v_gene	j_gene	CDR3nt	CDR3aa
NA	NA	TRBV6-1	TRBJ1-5	TGTGCCAGCAGTGAAGCGAGGCGGGGTGATCAGCCCCAGCATTTT	CASSEARRGDQPQHF
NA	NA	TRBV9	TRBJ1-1	TGTGCCAGCAGCCCCGCGGCAAACACTGAAGCTTTCTTT	CASSPAANTEAFF
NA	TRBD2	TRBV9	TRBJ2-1	TGTGCCAGCAGCGGACTAGCGGGGGGGTCTGAGCAGTTCTTC	CASSGLAGGSEQFF
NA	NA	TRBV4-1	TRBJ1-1	TGCGCCAGCAGCCAAGCGGACAGACCCCGGAACACTGAAGCTTTCTTT	CASSQADRPRNTEAFF
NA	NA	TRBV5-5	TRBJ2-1	TGTGCCAGCTCCCCAGGTGTGTACAATGAGCAGTTCTTC	CASSPGVYNEQFF
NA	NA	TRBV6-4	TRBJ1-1	TGTGCCAGCAGTGCTCAATGGACAACGAACACTGAAGCTTTCTTT	CASSAQWTTNTEAFF
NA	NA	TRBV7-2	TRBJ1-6	TGTGCCAGCAGCTTAGATAGTAGTAATTCACCCCTCCACTTT	CASSLDSSNSPLHF
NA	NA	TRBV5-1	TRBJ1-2	TGCGCCAGCAGCTCGACAGGTTCCTACTATGGCTACACCTTC	CASSSTGSYYGYTF
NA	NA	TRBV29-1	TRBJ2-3	TGCAGCGCCCTCCGGGCAGGGGGGACAGATACGCAGTATTTT	CSALRAGGTDTQYF
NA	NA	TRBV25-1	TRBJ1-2	TGTGCCAGCAGGGCTCCGGGTCCAGACCGGGGCTACACCTTC	CASRAPGPDRGYTF
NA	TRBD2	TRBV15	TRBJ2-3	TGTGCCACCAGCAGTGGACTAGCGGGACGCACAGATACGCAGTATTTT	CATSSGLAGRTDTQYF
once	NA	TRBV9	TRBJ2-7	TGTGCCAGCAGCGGGGGGGCCTACGAGCAGTACTTC	CASSGGAYEQYF
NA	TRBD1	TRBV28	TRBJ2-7	TGTGCCAGCAGTCTACAGGGGCTGCCGACCTACTTC	CASSLQGLPTYF
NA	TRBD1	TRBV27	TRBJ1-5	TGTGCCAGCAGGGGTCTTGGGACAGGGGGTTTAATCAATCAGCCCCAGCATTTT	CASRGLGTGGLINQPQHF
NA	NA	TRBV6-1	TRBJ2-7	TGTGCCAGCAGTTCCATTCAGGGGTTCTCCTACGAGCAGTACTTC	CASSSIQGFSYEQYF
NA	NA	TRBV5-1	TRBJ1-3	TGCGCCAGCAGGATGGACAGCTCTGGAAACACCATATATTTT	CASRMDSSGNTIYF
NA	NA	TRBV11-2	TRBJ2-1	TGTGCCAGCAGCTCGGTGGGGCGGGGCTATTTCAATGAGCAGTTCTTC	CASSSVGRGYFNEQFF
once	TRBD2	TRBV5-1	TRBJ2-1	TGCGCCAGCAGCCGGACTAGCGGGAGCCCCAATGAGCAGTTCTTC	CASSRTSGSPNEQFF
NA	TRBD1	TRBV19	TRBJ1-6	TGTGCCAGTAGTTTCTTGCCCGGGACAGGGAACAATTCACCCCTCCACTTT	CASSFLPGTGNNSPLHF
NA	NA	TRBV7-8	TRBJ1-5	TGTGCCAGCAGCTTACGCGCGGGGGCGGATAGCAATCAGCCCCAGCATTTT	CASSLRAGADSNQPQHF
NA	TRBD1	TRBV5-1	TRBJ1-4	TGCGCCAGCAGCGCACACTCTCCAGGACAGGGAGAAGAAAAACTGTTTTTT	CASSAHSPGQGEEKLFF
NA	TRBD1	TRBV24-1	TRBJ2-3	TGTGCCACCAGCACAGACAGGGGCGCAGATACGCAGTATTTT	CATSTDRGADTQYF
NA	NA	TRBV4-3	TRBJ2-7	TGCGCCAGCAGCCAAGGGCCCAGGGGTTACGAGCAGTACTTC	CASSQGPRGYEQYF
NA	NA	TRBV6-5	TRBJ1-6	TGTGCCAGCAGCATCGACAGTGGTTCACCCCTCCACTTT	CASSIDSGSPLHF
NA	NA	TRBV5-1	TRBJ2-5	TGCGCCAGCAGCTTGGCGGGGGTCCAAGAGACCCAGTACTTC	CASSLAGVQETQYF
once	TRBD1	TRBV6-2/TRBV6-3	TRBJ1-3	TGTGCCAGCAGTCCGGGACAGGGCCACACCATATATTTT	CASSPGQGHTIYF
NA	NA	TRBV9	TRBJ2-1	TGTGCCAGCAGCCCCCCTGGGGGGAGCTCCTACAATGAGCAGTTCTTC	CASSPPGGSSYNEQFF
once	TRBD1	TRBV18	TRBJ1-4	TGTGCCAGCTCACCTCGACAGGGAGTTGAAAAACTGTTTTTT	CASSPRQGVEKLFF
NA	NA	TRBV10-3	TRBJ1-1	TGTGCCATCAGTGAGCAGGGTTTGGGGACTGAAGCTTTCTTT	CAISEQGLGTEAFF
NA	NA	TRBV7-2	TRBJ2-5	TGTGCCAGCAGCTTATCCGGAGAGACCCAGTACTTC	CASSLSGETQYF
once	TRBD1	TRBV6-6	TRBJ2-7	TGTGCCAGCAGAACGGGACAGGGCTCCTACGAGCAGTACTTC	CASRTGQGSYEQYF
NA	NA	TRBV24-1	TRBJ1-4	TGTGCCACCAGTGATGAGAGTGAAAAACTGTTTTTT	CATSDESEKLFF
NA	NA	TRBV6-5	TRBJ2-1	TGTGCCAGCAGTTCAGGGGCCTACAATGAGCAGTTCTTC	CASSSGAYNEQFF
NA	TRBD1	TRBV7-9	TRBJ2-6	TGTGCCAGCAGCTTAGCGTCCGGGACAGTCTACTCTGGGGCCAACGTCCTGACTTTC	CASSLASGTVYSGANVLTF
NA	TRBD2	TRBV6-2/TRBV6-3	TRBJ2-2	TGTGCCAGCAGCCCCGGGAGGGCAGTTGGCACCGGGGAGCTGTTTTTT	CASSPGRAVGTGELFF
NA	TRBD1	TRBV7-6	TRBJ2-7	TGTGCCAGCAGCTTATCACCGGGACAGGGCCACGAGCAGTACTTC	CASSLSPGQGHEQYF
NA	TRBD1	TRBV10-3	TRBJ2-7	TGTGCCATCAGACACTCCGGGACAGGGAACAACGAGCAGTACTTC	CAIRHSGTGNNEQYF
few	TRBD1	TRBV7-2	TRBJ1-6	TGTGCCAGCAGCCCCCGGACAGGGGGCAATTCACCCCTCCACTTT	CASSPRTGGNSPLHF
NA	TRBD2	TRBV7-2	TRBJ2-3	TGTGCCAGCAGCCTGCGGACTAGCGGGGGGGCATCAGATACGCAGTATTTT	CASSLRTSGGASDTQYF
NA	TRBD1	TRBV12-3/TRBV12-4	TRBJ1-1	TGTGCCAGCAGACGACAGGGCAAGGGGGAAGCTTTCTTT	CASRRQGKGEAFF